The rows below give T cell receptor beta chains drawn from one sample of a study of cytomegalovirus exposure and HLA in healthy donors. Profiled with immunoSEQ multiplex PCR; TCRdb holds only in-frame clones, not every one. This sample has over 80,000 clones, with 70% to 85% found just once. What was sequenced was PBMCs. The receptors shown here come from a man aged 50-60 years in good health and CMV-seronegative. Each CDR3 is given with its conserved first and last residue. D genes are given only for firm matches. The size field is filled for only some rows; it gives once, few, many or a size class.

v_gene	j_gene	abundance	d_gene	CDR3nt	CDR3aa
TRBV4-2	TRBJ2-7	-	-	TGTGCCAGCAGCCAAGAGAGGGAATACGAGCAGTACTTC	CASSQEREYEQYF
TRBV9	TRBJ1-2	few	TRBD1	TGTGCCAGCAGCGTAGGGGACAGGGGCTATGGCTACACCTTC	CASSVGDRGYGYTF
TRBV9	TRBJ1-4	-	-	TGTGCCAGCAGCGTAGCGGGGGATGAAAAACTGTTTTTT	CASSVAGDEKLFF
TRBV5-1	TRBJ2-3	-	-	TGCGCCAGCAGACGCGAGGATACGCAGTATTTT	CASRREDTQYF
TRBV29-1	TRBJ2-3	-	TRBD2	TGCAGCGTTGCGGGCGGGAGAGGGGCCGATACGCAGTATTTT	CSVAGGRGADTQYF
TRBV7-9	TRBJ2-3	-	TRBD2	TGTGCCAGCAGCTTAGCGGGAGGGACGGGAGATACGCAGTATTTT	CASSLAGGTGDTQYF
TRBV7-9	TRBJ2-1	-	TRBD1	TGTGCCAGCAAAGGGACAGGGTACTACAATGAGCAGTTCTTC	CASKGTGYYNEQFF
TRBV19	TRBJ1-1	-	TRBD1	TGTGCCACCTTGTCGGAGGGGGCAGAGGCTTTCTTT	CATLSEGAEAFF
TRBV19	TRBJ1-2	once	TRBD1	TGTGCCAGTAGTATCACCGGGACAGGGGTTCTTAACTATGGCTACACCTTC	CASSITGTGVLNYGYTF
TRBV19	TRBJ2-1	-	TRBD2	TGTGCCAGTAGTTTGAGCGGCGGGAGCGATGAGCAGTTCTTC	CASSLSGGSDEQFF
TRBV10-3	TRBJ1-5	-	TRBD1	TGTGCCATCAGTGGAACAGGGGGAAGAGGCAATCAGCCCCAGCATTTT	CAISGTGGRGNQPQHF
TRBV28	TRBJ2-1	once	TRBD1	TGTGCCAGCAGTCTTGGACAGGGCTATGAGCAGTTCTTC	CASSLGQGYEQFF
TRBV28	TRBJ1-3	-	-	TGTGCCAGCAGTTTGGGGCGAGGCTCCCTCTCTGGAAACACCATATATTTT	CASSLGRGSLSGNTIYF
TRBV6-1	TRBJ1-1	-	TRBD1	TGTGCCAGCAGCCTTACAGGGGAATCTGAAGCTTTCTTT	CASSLTGESEAFF
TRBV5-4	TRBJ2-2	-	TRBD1	TGTGCCAGCAGGTGGGACAGCTCGAACACCGGGGAGCTGTTTTTT	CASRWDSSNTGELFF
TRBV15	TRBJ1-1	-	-	TGTGCCACCAGCAGAGGTGCGGCATCTGAAGCTTTCTTT	CATSRGAASEAFF
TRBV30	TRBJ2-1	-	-	TGTGCCTGGAGCGCTCGTGGGACCGGGGGTGGGTGGCGGTTCTTC	CAWSARGTGGGWRFF
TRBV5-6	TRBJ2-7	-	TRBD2	TGTGCCAGCAGCTATGGACTAGCGGGAGGGATAAGCTCCTACGAGCAGTACTTC	CASSYGLAGGISSYEQYF
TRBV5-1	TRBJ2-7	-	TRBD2	TGCGCCAGCAGCCGTGGGACTAACACCTACGAGCAGTACTTC	CASSRGTNTYEQYF
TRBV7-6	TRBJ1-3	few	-	TGTGCCAGCAGCTTATCAGGGTGGACTGGAAACACCATATATTTT	CASSLSGWTGNTIYF
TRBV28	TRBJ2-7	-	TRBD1	TGTGCCAGCAGTGCCCCGGGACAGGGATTGGGATTCGTCTTC	CASSAPGQGLGFVF
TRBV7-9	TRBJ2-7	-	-	TGTGCCAGCAGCCTGAGTCCACGTCCCAACGAGCAGTACTTC	CASSLSPRPNEQYF
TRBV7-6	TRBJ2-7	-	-	TGTGCCAGCAGCTTAGACCGCGCGGGCGTGCAGTACTTC	CASSLDRAGVQYF
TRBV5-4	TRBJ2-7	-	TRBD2	TGTGCCAGCAGCAGATTTAGCGGGAACTCCTACGAGCAGTACTTC	CASSRFSGNSYEQYF
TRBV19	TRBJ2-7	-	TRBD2	TGTGCCAGTAGCTGGATTAGCGGGATCTCCTACGAGCAGTACTTC	CASSWISGISYEQYF
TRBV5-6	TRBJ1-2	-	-	TGTGCCAGCAGCCAACGTGGACAGTATGGCTACACCTTC	CASSQRGQYGYTF
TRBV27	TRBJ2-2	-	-	TGTGCCAGCAGTACAGGAAACACCGGGGAGCTGTTTTTT	CASSTGNTGELFF